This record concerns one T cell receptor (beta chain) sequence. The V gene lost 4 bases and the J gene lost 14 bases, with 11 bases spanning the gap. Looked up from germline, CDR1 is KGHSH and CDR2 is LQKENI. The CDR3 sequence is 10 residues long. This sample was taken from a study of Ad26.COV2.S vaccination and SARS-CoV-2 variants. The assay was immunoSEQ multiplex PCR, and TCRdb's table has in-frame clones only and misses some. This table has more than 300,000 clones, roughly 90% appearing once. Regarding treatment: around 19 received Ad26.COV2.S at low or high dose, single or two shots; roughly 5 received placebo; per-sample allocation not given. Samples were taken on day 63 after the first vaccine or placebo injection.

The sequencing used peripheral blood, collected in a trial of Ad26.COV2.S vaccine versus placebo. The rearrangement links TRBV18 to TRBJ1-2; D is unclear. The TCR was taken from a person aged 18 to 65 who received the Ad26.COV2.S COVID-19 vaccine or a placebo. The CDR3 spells CASSQLVLTF. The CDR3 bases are TGTGCCAGCTCACAACTAGTGTTAACCTTC.